This T cell receptor beta chain appears in the sequencing data of a study of cytomegalovirus exposure and HLA in healthy donors. Study as a whole: HLA-typed donors contributed some 87 million unique TCRs, which were held in an early data release.

The CDR3 length is 18 residues. Per germline, CDR1 SGHDT and CDR2 YYEEEE. Trimming at V came to 0 bases and at J to 4 bases, leaving 12 bases not matched to a gene. Turning to this clone: The antigen is not known.

Points from the study as a whole: For TCR beta chains, V- and J-gene trimming was later linked to a missense DCLRE1C variant. An analysis was carried out later, and it reportedly showed fewer N-insertions in an Asian-associated ancestry cluster than the approximately 660-donor mean. Prior analysis indicated that the majority of TCR beta V segments exhibited productivity approximately 90% or approximately 30% of the time.

PCR involved 60 Vbeta and 13 Jbeta primers. The data were produced by immunoSEQ multiplex PCR, yet TCRdb's version contains in-frame clones alone and is incomplete. Here the sample spans more than 95,000 clones, 9.5% to 13% being singletons. The chain carries TRBV5-6 and TRBJ2-3, with 9 positions matching TRBD2. This receptor was obtained from a man between 35 and 55 years old in good health and CMV-seropositive. Material: PBMCs. The CDR3 here is CASSLGGFGREGPDTQYF. CDR3 DNA: TGTGCCAGCAGCTTGGGCGGGTTCGGGCGGGAGGGGCCAGATACGCAGTATTTT.